This T cell receptor (beta chain) was recovered during a study of PD-1 blockade in classical Hodgkin lymphoma. Study conclusions and caveats: It was among complete responders that baseline diversity resembled that of newly diagnosed patients.

The time point denotes: cycle 4 day 1 (C4D1), after 5 to 7 weeks of nivolumab. Every one of the patients relapsed after autologous stem cell transplantation (brentuximab vedotin exposure was variable). Best outcomes ranged across complete response, partial response and progressive disease. Sequenced by immunoSEQ multiplex PCR; TCRdb stores in-frame clones only, minus some. The sample has about 93,000 clones, just under 80% seen once. Concerning this clone itself: What it binds is unknown.

With 3 bases clipped from V and 5 bases from J, the junction kept 3 bases outside the gene matches. Germline lookup yields CDR1 SGHRS and CDR2 YFSETQ. The CDR3 contains 15 residues. This receptor was identified in a human donor with classical Hodgkin lymphoma. The chain carries TRBV5-1 and TRBJ2-5, with 14 bases lining up with TRBD2. Sequenced material: peripheral blood mononuclear cells (PBMCs), taken before the fourth cycle of nivolumab. The CDR3 loop reads CASSWGLAGVETQYF. As DNA, the CDR3 is TGCGCCAGCAGCTGGGGACTAGCGGGAGTGGAGACCCAGTACTTC.